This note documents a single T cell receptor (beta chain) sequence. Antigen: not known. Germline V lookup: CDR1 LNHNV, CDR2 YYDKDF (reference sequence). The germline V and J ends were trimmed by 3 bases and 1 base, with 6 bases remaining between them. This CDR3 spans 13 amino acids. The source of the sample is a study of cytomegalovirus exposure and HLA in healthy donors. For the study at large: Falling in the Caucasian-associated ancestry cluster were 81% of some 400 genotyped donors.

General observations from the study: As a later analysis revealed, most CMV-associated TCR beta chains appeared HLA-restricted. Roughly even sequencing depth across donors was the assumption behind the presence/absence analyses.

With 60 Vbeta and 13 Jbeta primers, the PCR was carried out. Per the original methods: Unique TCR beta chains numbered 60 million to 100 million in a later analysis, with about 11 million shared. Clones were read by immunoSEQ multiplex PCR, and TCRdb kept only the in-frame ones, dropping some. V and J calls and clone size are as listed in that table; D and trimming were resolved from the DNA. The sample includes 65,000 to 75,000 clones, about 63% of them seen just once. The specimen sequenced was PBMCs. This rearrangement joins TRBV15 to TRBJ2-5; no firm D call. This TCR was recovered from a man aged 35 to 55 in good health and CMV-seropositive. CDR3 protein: CATSRTVQETQYF. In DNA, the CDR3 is TGTGCCACCAGCAGGACTGTCCAAGAGACCCAGTACTTC. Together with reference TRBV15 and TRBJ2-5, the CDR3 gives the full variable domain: DAMVIQNPRYQVTQFGKPVTLSCSQTLNHNVMYWYQQKSSQAPKLLFHYYDKDFNNEADTPDNFQSRRPNTSFCFLDIRSPGLGDTAMYLCATSRTVQETQYFGPGTRLLVL.